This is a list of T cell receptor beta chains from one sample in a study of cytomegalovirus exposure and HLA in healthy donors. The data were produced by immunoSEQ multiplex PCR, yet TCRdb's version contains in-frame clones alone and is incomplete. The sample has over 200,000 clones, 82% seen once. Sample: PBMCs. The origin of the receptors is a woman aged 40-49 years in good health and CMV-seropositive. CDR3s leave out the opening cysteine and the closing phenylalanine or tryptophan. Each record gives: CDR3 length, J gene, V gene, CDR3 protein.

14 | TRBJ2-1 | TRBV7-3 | ASSLRAGDSYNEQF
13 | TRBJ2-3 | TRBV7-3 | ASSRGGGSTDTQY
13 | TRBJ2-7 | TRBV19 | ASSAAVPGAYEQY
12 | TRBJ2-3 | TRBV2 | ASSRDLITDTQY
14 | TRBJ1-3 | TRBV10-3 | AIKDPGQGSGNTIY
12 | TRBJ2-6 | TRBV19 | ASRGGSGANVLT
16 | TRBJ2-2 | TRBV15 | ATSRSTSGRARGGELF
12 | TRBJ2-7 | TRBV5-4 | ASSFALAGGEQY
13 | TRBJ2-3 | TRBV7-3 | ASSSRGTAFDTQY
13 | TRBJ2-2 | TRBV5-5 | ASSYWTINTGELF
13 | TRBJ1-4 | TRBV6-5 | ASSYSTGIGEKLF
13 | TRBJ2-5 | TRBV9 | ASSVSRGLLETQY
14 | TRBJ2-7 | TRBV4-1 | ASSQDQVAGVYEQY
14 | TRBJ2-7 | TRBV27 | ASSLSGSLSSYEQY
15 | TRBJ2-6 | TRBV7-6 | ASRPLAGEAGANVLT
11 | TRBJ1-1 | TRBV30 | AWKRVSNTGAF
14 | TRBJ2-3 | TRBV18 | ASSPLAGGGTDTQY
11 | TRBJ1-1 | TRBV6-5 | ASSYQGTGEAF
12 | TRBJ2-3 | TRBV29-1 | SVVSQRSTDTQY
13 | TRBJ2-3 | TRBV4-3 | ASSPSGCGTDTQY
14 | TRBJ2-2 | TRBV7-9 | ASSSSGTSGSGELF
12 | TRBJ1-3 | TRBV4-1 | ASSATGTGNTIY
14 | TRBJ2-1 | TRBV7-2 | ASSLVRSSGNNEQF
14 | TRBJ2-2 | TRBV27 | ASSFGLAANTGELF
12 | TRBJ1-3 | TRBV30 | AWESGFSGNTIY
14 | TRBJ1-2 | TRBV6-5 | ASSYLPLRVNYGYT
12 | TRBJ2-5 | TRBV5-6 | ASSLAGGEETQY
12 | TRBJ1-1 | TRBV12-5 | ASGSGGRDTEAF
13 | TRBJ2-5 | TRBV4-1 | ASSQVGGIQETQY
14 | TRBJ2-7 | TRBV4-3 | ASSPGTSGRGDEQY
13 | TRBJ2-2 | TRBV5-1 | ASRDRQGNTGELF
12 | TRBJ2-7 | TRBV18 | ASSSTGSSYEQY
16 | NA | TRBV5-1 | ASSFLRGQVGGGNEQY
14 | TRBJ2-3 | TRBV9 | ASSVGVSARTDTQY
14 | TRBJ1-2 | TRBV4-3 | ASSPEGAQGNYGYT
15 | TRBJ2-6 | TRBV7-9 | SSSFGRGRTGANVLT
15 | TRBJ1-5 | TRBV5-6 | ASSLEAGQGGNQPQH
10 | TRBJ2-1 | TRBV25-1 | ASSESGATSF
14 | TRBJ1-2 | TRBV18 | ASSPIPEASNYGYT
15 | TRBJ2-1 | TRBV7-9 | ASSSTQGLRIDNEQF
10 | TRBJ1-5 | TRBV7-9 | ASSLPDQPQH
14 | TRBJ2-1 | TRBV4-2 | ASSQRDGEPYNEQF
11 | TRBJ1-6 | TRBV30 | AWEVGGNSPLH
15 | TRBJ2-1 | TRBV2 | ASRRTLLLRGDNEQF
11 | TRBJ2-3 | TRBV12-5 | ASGYGRADTQY
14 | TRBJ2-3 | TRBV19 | ASSSPGQGAGDTQY
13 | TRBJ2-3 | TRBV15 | ATSRDRQGAGTQY
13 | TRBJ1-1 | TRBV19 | ASSPPGDRNTEAF